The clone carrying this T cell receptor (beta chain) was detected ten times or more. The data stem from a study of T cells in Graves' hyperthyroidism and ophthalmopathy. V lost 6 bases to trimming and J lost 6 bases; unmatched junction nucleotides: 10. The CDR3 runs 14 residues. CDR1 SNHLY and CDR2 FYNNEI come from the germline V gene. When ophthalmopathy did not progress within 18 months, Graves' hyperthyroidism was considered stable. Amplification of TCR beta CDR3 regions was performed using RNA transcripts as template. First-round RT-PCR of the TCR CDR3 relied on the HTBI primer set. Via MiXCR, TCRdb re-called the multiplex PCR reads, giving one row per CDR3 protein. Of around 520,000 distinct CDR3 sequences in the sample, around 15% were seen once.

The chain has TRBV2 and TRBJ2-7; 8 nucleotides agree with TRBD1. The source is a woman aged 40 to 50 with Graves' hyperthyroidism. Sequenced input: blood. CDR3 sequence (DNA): TGTGCCAGCAGGACAGGGGCCGAAATAGCCGAGCAGTACTTC. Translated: CASRTGAEIAEQYF.